The rows below give T cell receptor beta chains drawn from one sample of a study of graft-versus-host responses after intestinal transplantation. Sequencing was performed with immunoSEQ multiplex PCR; in TCRdb, only in-frame clones are kept and a portion is missing. The sample yields more than 12,000 clones, almost 30% seen once. Source: alloreactive CD4+ T cells from a mixed lymphocyte reaction culture, taken before intestinal transplant. The origin of the receptors is a human patient who received an intestinal transplant. Each CDR3 is given with its conserved first and last residue. A D gene is named only where the DNA matches it firmly. Size values are once, few and many counts, or a class for expanded clones, and some rows have none.

TRBJ2-3 TRBV5-3 few - TGTGCCAGAAGCTTGAGGACTAACACAGATACGCAGTATTTT CARSLRTNTDTQYF
TRBJ2-7 TRBV7-2 - - TGTGCCAGCAGCTTAGACCCTAGGACAGAAACGTACTTC CASSLDPRTETYF
TRBJ2-1 TRBV6-5 few - TGTGCCAGCAGGAGGTCAGGGAGCTCCTACAATGAGCAGTTCTTC CASRRSGSSYNEQFF
TRBJ2-5 TRBV5-1 few - TGCGCCAGCAGCTGGAACACAGGGAGGGAGCGAGAGACCCAGTACTTC CASSWNTGRERETQYF
TRBJ1-5 TRBV28 few - TGTGCCAGCAGTTTATTAGTTAAGCCCCAGCATTTT CASSLLVKPQHF
TRBJ2-3 TRBV7-2 - TRBD2 TGTGCCAGCAGCTTAACTAGCGGGACAGATACGCAGTATTTT CASSLTSGTDTQYF
TRBJ1-4 TRBV6-5 - - TGTGCCAGCAGTTACTTGGGGAAGAATGAAAAACTGTTTTTT CASSYLGKNEKLFF
TRBJ1-2 TRBV5-1 - - TGCGCCAGCAGCGCACAGGGTAACTATGGCTACACCTTC CASSAQGNYGYTF
TRBJ2-7 TRBV10-3 - TRBD1 TGTGCCATCAGTCACAGGGGTGGGTACGAGCAGTACTTC CAISHRGGYEQYF
TRBJ2-3 TRBV12-5 once - TGTGCTAGTGGTTTGGTAACCGGGATCGGGCCTTATACGCAGTATTTT CASGLVTGIGPYTQYF
TRBJ2-7 TRBV18 few TRBD2 TGTGCCAGCTCCCCAATAGCGGGAGGTTCGGAGCAGTACTTC CASSPIAGGSEQYF